The 27 T cell receptor beta chains listed next were all sequenced from one sample in a study of cytomegalovirus exposure and HLA in healthy donors. The PCR ran on 60 Vbeta and 13 Jbeta primers. Only in-frame clones appear in the TCRdb table, and some are missing; sequencing was by immunoSEQ multiplex PCR. This sample has around 76,000 clones, with 60% to 85% found just once. The specimen sequenced was PBMCs. Receptors were obtained from a man in his forties or fifties in good health and CMV-seronegative.

The V gene is TRBV6-5, the J gene TRBJ1-2; TRBD1 matches at 9 bases. The CDR3 totals 15 residues. Germline V gene lookup returns CDR1 MNHEY and CDR2 SVGAGI. V trimming: 2 bases; J trimming: 2 bases; junction bases outside the gene matches: 3. CDR3 in amino acids: CASSYTGTGNYGYTF. The CDR3 DNA reads as TGTGCCAGCAGTTACACCGGGACAGGGAACTATGGCTACACCTTC.

The rearrangement uses TRBV28 and TRBJ2-1; 7 positions agree with TRBD1. CDR1 and CDR2 (germline): MDHEN, SYDVKM. V dropped 5 bases and J dropped 5; count of bases not matched to a gene: 9. The CDR3 contains 15 residues. The CDR3 DNA reads as TGTGCCAGCAGTACCACAGGGGAAGGAAACAATGAGCAGTTCTTC. This encodes CASSTTGEGNNEQFF.

The chain recombines TRBV2 with TRBJ1-5; possibly TRBD1 for D (6 bases). The CDR3 totals 14 residues. From germline, CDR1 is SNHLY and CDR2 FYNNEI. V was shortened by 5 bases and J by 4 bases, with 12 bases between the two germline ends. The CDR3 DNA is TGTGCCAGCAGTAGAGGACAGAGTAATCAGCCCCAGCATTTT. It is translated as CASSRGQSNQPQHF.

The genes are TRBV18 and TRBJ2-2; D is possibly TRBD1 (6 bases). From germline, CDR1 is KGHSH and CDR2 LQKENI. The V end lost 4 bases, the J end lost 1 base, and 7 bases lay between the germline ends. CDR3 length equals 14 residues. The CDR3 bases are TGTGCCAGCTCACTGGACAGGAACACCGGGGAGCTGTTTTTT. It specifies CASSLDRNTGELFF.

The gene calls are TRBV19 and TRBJ1-4; D unclear. Trimming took off 5 bases at V and 0 bases at J, with 7 bases between the two ends. The CDR3 totals 14 residues. Germline assignment: CDR1 LNHDA and CDR2 SQIVND (reference sequence). The CDR3 sequence is CASSVVATNEKLFF. The DNA for the CDR3 is TGTGCCAGTAGTGTCGTTGCAACTAATGAAAAACTGTTTTTT.

In the case of this clone: The CDR3 carries no conserved terminal phenylalanine or tryptophan, so it likely arises from a read error. Because the CDR3's place on the DNA is in doubt, the DNA is left out and the CDR3 is given as listed by TCRdb. The J gene is TRBJ2-7, the V gene TRBV2; TRBD2, as called in the table, went unchecked against the DNA. The CDR3 sequence runs 13 residues, both termini included. CDR1 and CDR2 from the germline V gene are SNHLY and FYNNEI. CDR3: CASSEEDGTPLQP.

This sequence joins TRBV9 and TRBJ1-1; 8 nucleotides align to TRBD1. Germline CDR1 reads SGDLS; CDR2 reads YYNGEE. The trim removed 4 bases at V and 5 bases at J, leaving 16 bases unmatched. The CDR3 covers 17 residues. The CDR3 DNA is TGTGCCAGCAGCCCTCGTAGGTTCCAGGGGGCGCGTACTGAAGCTTTCTTT. This codes for CASSPRRFQGARTEAFF.

This chain connects TRBV6-5 to TRBJ1-3; a weak D match, TRBD1 (6 bases). Trimming removed 8 bases at V and 1 base at J, with 15 bases between. CDR3 size: 15 residues. The germline V gene encodes CDR1 MNHEY and CDR2 SVGAGI. The CDR3 region has the DNA TGTGCCAGCGGGCGGCAGGGGACATCTGGAAACACCATATATTTT. Translation gives CASGRQGTSGNTIYF.

The rearrangement links TRBV4-1 to TRBJ2-1, with a weak D call TRBD2 (5 bases). The germline V gene encodes CDR1 MGHRA and CDR2 YSYEKL. The CDR3 has 14 residues. Trimming left V 4 bases short and J 9 bases short, with 16 bases between. The CDR3 is CASSLIRQGGEQFF. The CDR3 bases are TGCGCCAGCAGCCTCATTAGACAAGGAGGTGAGCAGTTCTTC.

V is TRBV6-1 and J is TRBJ2-5, with TRBD2 matching 8 bases. V shed 2 bases and J 14 bases; nucleotides not matched to a gene: 7. The CDR3 spans 12 residues. In germline, CDR1 is MNHNS, CDR2 SASEGT. The CDR3 DNA is TGTGCCAGCAGTGAAATCGGGACTAGAACATACTTC. The encoded protein is CASSEIGTRTYF.

J is TRBJ2-2 and V is TRBV7-8; 9 bases line up with TRBD2. CDR1 and CDR2 from the germline V gene are SGHVS and FQNEAQ. The CDR3 runs to 19 residues. Unmatched junction bases numbered 14, after V lost 4 bases and J lost 2 bases. The CDR3 DNA is TGTGCCAGCAGCTCCCGGGTAGCGGGAGCGTCCCTAAACACCGGGGAGCTGTTTTTT. Translated, it gives CASSSRVAGASLNTGELFF.

The table lists this clone with a count of one. The DNA for the CDR3 is TGTGCCAGCAGGAAAAGCGGGAGCCGCAATGAGCAGTTCTTC. This sequence encodes CASRKSGSRNEQFF. The V gene is TRBV6-1, the J gene TRBJ2-1, with 8 bases lining up with TRBD2. The V gene end was trimmed by 6 bases and the J gene end by 6 bases; junction bases not matched to a gene: 7. Germline CDR1 reads MNHNS; CDR2 reads SASEGT. The CDR3 runs 14 residues.

The V and J genes are TRBV19 and TRBJ1-2; D is perhaps TRBD1 (6 bases). The V gene's germline CDR1 is LNHDA and CDR2 SQIVND (reference sequence). Trimming pared 4 bases from V and 6 bases from J, leaving 18 bases between. This CDR3 is built from 15 residues. CDR3 residues: CASSNSGTQPHGYTF. Written as DNA, the CDR3 is TGTGCCAGTAGTAACTCCGGGACACAGCCCCATGGCTACACCTTC. The full variable domain, with the rest looked up from reference TRBV19 and TRBJ1-2, is DGGITQSPKYLFRKEGQNVTLSCEQNLNHDAMYWYRQDPGQGLRLIYYSQIVNDFQKGDIAEGYSVSREKKESFPLTVTSAQKNPTAFYLCASSNSGTQPHGYTFGSGTRLTVV.

V usage is TRBV19 and J usage is TRBJ1-5, with 8 bases lining up with TRBD1. The CDR3 has 15 residues. CDR1 is LNHDA, CDR2 SQIVND, per germline (reference sequence). The V gene end was trimmed by 4 bases and the J gene end by 4 bases; junction bases not matched to a gene: 6. The CDR3 spells CASSTTGAGNQPQHF. CDR3 bases: TGTGCCAGTAGTACGACAGGGGCCGGGAATCAGCCCCAGCATTTT. Looking up the rest from reference TRBV19 and TRBJ1-5 gives the full variable domain: DGGITQSPKYLFRKEGQNVTLSCEQNLNHDAMYWYRQDPGQGLRLIYYSQIVNDFQKGDIAEGYSVSREKKESFPLTVTSAQKNPTAFYLCASSTTGAGNQPQHFGDGTRLSIL.

V is TRBV6-5 and J is TRBJ2-7, with D possibly matching TRBD2 (5 bases). Trimming took off 5 bases at V and 1 base at J, with 15 bases between the two ends. CDR3 length: 15 amino acids. Per germline, CDR1 MNHEY and CDR2 SVGAGI. The CDR3 DNA sequence: TGTGCCAGCAGTCGGGGATTGGCGGCTTCCTACGAGCAGTACTTC. This codes for CASSRGLAASYEQYF.

This chain connects TRBV19 to TRBJ2-3, with D maybe TRBD2 (6 bases). V lost 2 bases, J lost 1 base, and 10 bases lay in between. The CDR3 length is 15 residues. Germline CDR1 and CDR2: LNHDA and SQIVND (reference sequence). CDR3 region: CASSIFGSRTDTQYF. In DNA, the CDR3 is TGTGCCAGTAGTATATTCGGGAGTCGCACAGATACGCAGTATTTT. The whole variable domain, remainder taken from reference TRBV19 and TRBJ2-3, is DGGITQSPKYLFRKEGQNVTLSCEQNLNHDAMYWYRQDPGQGLRLIYYSQIVNDFQKGDIAEGYSVSREKKESFPLTVTSAQKNPTAFYLCASSIFGSRTDTQYFGPGTRLTVL.

The table lists this clone with a count of one. The rearrangement joins TRBV2 to TRBJ1-1; D perhaps matches TRBD1 (6 bases). The CDR3 consists of 13 residues. Germline V gene lookup returns CDR1 SNHLY and CDR2 FYNNEI. The V and J ends lost 6 bases and 1 base respectively, with 9 bases between them. The CDR3 loop reads CASSGQSNTEAFF. In DNA form, the CDR3 reads TGTGCCAGCAGCGGACAGTCGAACACTGAAGCTTTCTTT.

CDR3 in amino acids: CASSQDGDRTYNEQFF. The CDR3 DNA reads TGTGCCAGCAGCCAAGATGGGGACAGAACCTACAATGAGCAGTTCTTC. The chain is built from TRBV4-2 and TRBJ2-1, with 7 bases aligning to TRBD1. The CDR3 totals 16 residues. Germline assignment: CDR1 LGHNA and CDR2 YNFKEQ. V dropped 0 bases and J dropped 2; count of bases not matched to a gene: 4.

The V gene is TRBV19, the J gene TRBJ2-5; 9 positions agree with TRBD1. J lost 5 bases, V lost 5 bases, and 6 bases had no gene match. The CDR3 runs to 14 residues. Per the germline V gene, CDR1 is LNHDA and CDR2 is SQIVND (reference sequence). CDR3 residues: CASSVGQGLETQYF. The CDR3 DNA follows: TGTGCCAGTAGTGTCGGACAGGGGTTGGAGACCCAGTACTTC.

The chain joins TRBV9 to TRBJ2-1, with 9 bases matching TRBD2. The V and J ends lost 4 bases and 8 bases, in that order; junction bases with no gene match: 7. The CDR3 consists of 14 residues. CDR1 is SGDLS and CDR2 is YYNGEE in the germline V gene. CDR3 in DNA: TGTGCCAGCAGCCCGAGACTAGCGGATCATGAGCAGTTCTTC. Translated: CASSPRLADHEQFF.

The chain combines TRBV28 with TRBJ2-7; D possibly corresponds to TRBD1 (5 bases). Trimming stripped 1 base from V and 5 bases from J, with 12 bases between. The germline gives CDR1 MDHEN, CDR2 SYDVKM. The CDR3 contains 14 residues. The CDR3 reads CASSLFPGKHEQYF. The CDR3, as DNA: TGTGCCAGCAGTTTATTCCCAGGGAAGCACGAGCAGTACTTC.

The count of this clone is one. V and J are TRBV5-1 and TRBJ2-3; D unresolved. Trimming removed 3 bases at V and 4 bases at J, with 6 bases between. The germline V gene encodes CDR1 SGHRS and CDR2 YFSETQ. The CDR3 spans 12 residues. CDR3 coding DNA: TGCGCCAGCAGCTATGTATCAGATACGCAGTATTTT. It codes for CASSYVSDTQYF.

The genes are TRBV19 and TRBJ1-4; tentatively, D is TRBD1 (6 bases). Germline CDR1 is LNHDA and CDR2 is SQIVND (reference sequence). The CDR3 consists of 17 residues. V lost 5 bases to trimming and J lost 4 bases, with 20 bases between them. The CDR3 nucleotides read TGTGCCAGTAGTGCTCAACTGGGGGCAGCGGATAATGAAAAACTGTTTTTT. Its protein product is CASSAQLGAADNEKLFF.

V and J are TRBV18 and TRBJ2-7; perhaps TRBD1 as D (6 bases). Trimming pared 2 bases from V and 2 bases from J, leaving 13 bases between. The CDR3 extends over 15 amino acids. The germline gives CDR1 KGHSH, CDR2 LQKENI. As DNA, the CDR3 is TGTGCCAGCTCACCATCGGCAGGGGCGGCCTACGAGCAGTACTTC. Protein sequence: CASSPSAGAAYEQYF.

This chain's CDR3 is CASSPLAGEVEQYF. The DNA for the CDR3 is TGTGCCAGCTCACCTCTAGCGGGAGAGGTAGAGCAGTACTTC. The rearrangement links TRBV18 to TRBJ2-7; TRBD2 matches 10 bases. Per the germline V gene, CDR1 is KGHSH and CDR2 is LQKENI. This CDR3 is 14 amino acids long. Germline trimming cut 3 bases from V and 7 bases from J; bases unmatched to any gene: 6.

The chain is built from TRBV5-1 and TRBJ2-3; possible D gene TRBD1, 6 bases. This CDR3 comprises 14 residues. V lost 2 bases, J lost 3 bases, and 10 bases lay in between. The germline gives CDR1 SGHRS, CDR2 YFSETQ. The CDR3 reads CASSLGGNTDTQYF. In DNA, the CDR3 is TGCGCCAGCAGCTTAGGGGGAAATACAGATACGCAGTATTTT.

This clone was seen more than once but under ten times. The chain is built from TRBV7-2 and TRBJ2-4, with TRBD2 matching over 7 bases. V was clipped by 6 bases and J by 8 bases; unmatched bases: 7. In germline, CDR1 is SGHTA, CDR2 FQGNSA. CDR3 size: 13 residues. CDR3 sequence: CASRGGGQDIQYF. As DNA, the CDR3 is TGTGCCAGCAGGGGGGGAGGGCAGGACATTCAGTACTTC.